This is a list of T cell receptor beta chains from one sample in a study of regulatory T cells in long-lasting Graves disease. One entry per CDR3 protein results from TCRdb running MiXCR on the multiplex PCR reads. The sample consists of about 450,000 distinct CDR3 sequences, around 20% of them appearing once. Source: peripheral blood mononuclear cells (PBMCs), taken when the disease was refractory, from a patient treated with antithyroid drugs. All receptors derive from a female donor with Graves disease. Both conserved end residues are part of each CDR3. Each record gives: V gene, D gene, clone size, J gene, CDR3 DNA, CDR3 protein. D genes are given only for firm matches. A row's size may be missing; if present it is once, few, many or a size class.

v_gene: TRBV13; d_gene: .; abundance: few; j_gene: TRBJ2-5; CDR3nt: TGTGCCAGCAGCTTATCCACAGGGAGGGAGACCCAGTACTTC; CDR3aa: CASSLSTGRETQYF
v_gene: TRBV7-3; d_gene: .; abundance: many; j_gene: TRBJ2-5; CDR3nt: TGTGCCAGCAGCTTAGCCGGATCCTACCAAGAGACCCAGTACTTC; CDR3aa: CASSLAGSYQETQYF
v_gene: TRBV20-1; d_gene: TRBD2; abundance: few; j_gene: TRBJ2-7; CDR3nt: TGCAGTGCTAGACCGAGGACTAGCGGGAGCGTCCCGAAGTACGAGCAGTACTTC; CDR3aa: CSARPRTSGSVPKYEQYF
v_gene: TRBV20-1; d_gene: TRBD2; abundance: .; j_gene: TRBJ2-5; CDR3nt: TGCAGTGCTAGTGCTAGCGGGAAGGAGACCCAGTACTTC; CDR3aa: CSASASGKETQYF
v_gene: TRBV5-1; d_gene: TRBD2; abundance: .; j_gene: TRBJ2-7; CDR3nt: TGCGCCAGCAAACGGGGGGGAGGGGACGAGCAGTACTTC; CDR3aa: CASKRGGGDEQYF
v_gene: TRBV20-1; d_gene: TRBD1; abundance: .; j_gene: TRBJ2-7; CDR3nt: TGCAGTGCTCGACAGGGGGCCGTCACCTACGAGCAGTACTTC; CDR3aa: CSARQGAVTYEQYF
v_gene: TRBV5-6; d_gene: .; abundance: .; j_gene: TRBJ2-5; CDR3nt: TGTGCCAGCAGCATACGACAGGTCCTGAAAGAGACCCAGTACTTC; CDR3aa: CASSIRQVLKETQYF
v_gene: TRBV7-2; d_gene: .; abundance: .; j_gene: TRBJ2-4; CDR3nt: TGTGCCAGCAGCTTGACCGGGACAGCCAAAAACATTCAGTACTTC; CDR3aa: CASSLTGTAKNIQYF
v_gene: TRBV29-1; d_gene: TRBD2; abundance: few; j_gene: TRBJ2-6; CDR3nt: TGCAGCGTTGAACTAGCGGGAAGCTCTGGGGCCAACGTCCTGACTTTC; CDR3aa: CSVELAGSSGANVLTF
v_gene: TRBV24-1; d_gene: TRBD1; abundance: .; j_gene: TRBJ2-7; CDR3nt: TGTGCCACCAGTGATCCCGGGGGACAGGGGAACGAGCAGTACTTC; CDR3aa: CATSDPGGQGNEQYF
v_gene: TRBV12-3/TRBV12-4; d_gene: .; abundance: few; j_gene: TRBJ2-2; CDR3nt: TGTGCCAGCAGTTTAGGGGGGATCGTCGGGGAGCTGTTTTTT; CDR3aa: CASSLGGIVGELFF
v_gene: TRBV7-2; d_gene: .; abundance: many; j_gene: TRBJ2-5; CDR3nt: TGTGCCAGCAGCAATTACCAAGAGACCCAGTACTTC; CDR3aa: CASSNYQETQYF
v_gene: TRBV6-1; d_gene: .; abundance: many; j_gene: TRBJ2-2; CDR3nt: TGTGCCAGCAGGTCCGTCAACACCGGGGAGCTGTTTTTT; CDR3aa: CASRSVNTGELFF
v_gene: TRBV6-1; d_gene: TRBD1; abundance: few; j_gene: TRBJ1-2; CDR3nt: TGTGCCAGCAGCCGGGACAGCGACTATGGCTACACCTTC; CDR3aa: CASSRDSDYGYTF
v_gene: TRBV5-1; d_gene: .; abundance: .; j_gene: TRBJ1-5; CDR3nt: TGCGCCAGCAGCCCAGGGACTAACAATCAGCCCCAGCATTTT; CDR3aa: CASSPGTNNQPQHF
v_gene: TRBV2; d_gene: TRBD2; abundance: many; j_gene: TRBJ2-5; CDR3nt: TGTGCCAGCAGTGCTGACGGGAGGGTAGGAGAGACCCAGTACTTC; CDR3aa: CASSADGRVGETQYF
v_gene: TRBV5-1; d_gene: TRBD2; abundance: .; j_gene: TRBJ2-1; CDR3nt: TGCGCCAGCAGTGCCCCAGGGCTAGCGGGAGTTGAGCAGTTCTTC; CDR3aa: CASSAPGLAGVEQFF
v_gene: TRBV7-9; d_gene: TRBD1; abundance: few; j_gene: TRBJ2-3; CDR3nt: TGTGCCAGCAGCTTCGGGACAGGGGCCTATACGCAGTATTTT; CDR3aa: CASSFGTGAYTQYF
v_gene: TRBV19; d_gene: TRBD1; abundance: .; j_gene: TRBJ1-5; CDR3nt: TGTGCCAGTAGTGTAGGGACAGTCAATCAGCCCCAGCATTTT; CDR3aa: CASSVGTVNQPQHF
v_gene: TRBV28; d_gene: .; abundance: many; j_gene: TRBJ2-2; CDR3nt: TGTGCCAGCAGCTTAGGGGCGAACACCGGGGAGCTGTTTTTT; CDR3aa: CASSLGANTGELFF
v_gene: TRBV5-5; d_gene: .; abundance: few; j_gene: TRBJ1-2; CDR3nt: TGTGCCAGCATTGGTTTTGGGACAACGAACCCATGGGGCTATGGCTACACCTTC; CDR3aa: CASIGFGTTNPWGYGYTF
v_gene: TRBV12-3/TRBV12-4; d_gene: TRBD2; abundance: few; j_gene: TRBJ2-3; CDR3nt: TGTGCCAGCAGTTTTGAGTGGGAGGGGACAGATACGCAGTATTTT; CDR3aa: CASSFEWEGTDTQYF
v_gene: TRBV10-3; d_gene: .; abundance: many; j_gene: TRBJ2-5; CDR3nt: TGTGCCATCAGTGAGTTGGAGACCCAGTACTTC; CDR3aa: CAISELETQYF
v_gene: TRBV7-2; d_gene: TRBD2; abundance: few; j_gene: TRBJ2-7; CDR3nt: TGTGCCAGCAGCTTAGGGCTAGCGGGAGCCGAGCAGTACTTC; CDR3aa: CASSLGLAGAEQYF
v_gene: TRBV3-1; d_gene: .; abundance: many; j_gene: TRBJ1-6; CDR3nt: TGTGCCAGCAGCCAAGTAGGAGGGGCTAATTCACCCCTCCACTTT; CDR3aa: CASSQVGGANSPLHF
v_gene: TRBV10-3; d_gene: TRBD2; abundance: many; j_gene: TRBJ2-7; CDR3nt: TGTGCCATCTCGGCTAGCGGGAGTGTTCAATCGTCGTACTTC; CDR3aa: CAISASGSVQSSYF